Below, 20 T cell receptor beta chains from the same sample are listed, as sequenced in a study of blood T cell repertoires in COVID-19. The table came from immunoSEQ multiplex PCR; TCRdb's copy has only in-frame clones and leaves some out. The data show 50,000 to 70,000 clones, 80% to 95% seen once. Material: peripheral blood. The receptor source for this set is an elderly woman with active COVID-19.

CDR3 amino acids: CASSQRGGRYEQYF. The CDR3 DNA sequence: TGTGCCAGCAGCCAGCGGGGGGGGAGGTACGAGCAGTACTTC. The chain employs TRBV7-2 and TRBJ2-7; 10 bases are shared with TRBD2. Germline V lookup: CDR1 SGHTA, CDR2 FQGNSA. V dropped 5 bases and J dropped 4; count of bases not matched to a gene: 5. There are 14 residues in the CDR3.

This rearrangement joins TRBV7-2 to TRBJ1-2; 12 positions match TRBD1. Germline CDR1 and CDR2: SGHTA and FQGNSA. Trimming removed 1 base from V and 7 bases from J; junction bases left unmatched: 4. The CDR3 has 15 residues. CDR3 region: CASSLGGTGGSGYTF. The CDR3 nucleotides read TGTGCCAGCAGCTTAGGAGGGACAGGGGGCAGTGGCTACACCTTC.

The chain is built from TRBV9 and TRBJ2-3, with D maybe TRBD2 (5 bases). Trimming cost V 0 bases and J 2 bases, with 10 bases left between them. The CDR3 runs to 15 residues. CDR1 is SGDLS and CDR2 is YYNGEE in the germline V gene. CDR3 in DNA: TGTGCCAGCAGCGTAGTGGTAGCGAACACAGATACGCAGTATTTT. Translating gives CASSVVVANTDTQYF.

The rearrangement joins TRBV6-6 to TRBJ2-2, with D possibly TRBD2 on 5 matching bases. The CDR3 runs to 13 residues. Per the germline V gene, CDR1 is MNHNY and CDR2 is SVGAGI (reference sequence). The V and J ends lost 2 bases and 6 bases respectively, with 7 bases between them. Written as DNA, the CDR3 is TGTGCCAGCAGTTACCTAGCTTCCGGGGAGCTGTTTTTT. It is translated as CASSYLASGELFF.

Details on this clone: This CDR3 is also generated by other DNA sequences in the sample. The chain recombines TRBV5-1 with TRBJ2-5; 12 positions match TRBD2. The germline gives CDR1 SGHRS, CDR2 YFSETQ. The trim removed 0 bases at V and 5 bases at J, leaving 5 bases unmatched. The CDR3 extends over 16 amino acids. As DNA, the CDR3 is TGCGCCAGCAGCTTGGCACTAGCGGGAGGACAGGAGACCCAGTACTTC. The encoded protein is CASSLALAGGQETQYF.

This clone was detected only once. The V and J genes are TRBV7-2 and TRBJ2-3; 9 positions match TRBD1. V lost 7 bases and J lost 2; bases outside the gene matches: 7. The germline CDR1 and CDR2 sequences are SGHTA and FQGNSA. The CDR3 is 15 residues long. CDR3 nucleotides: TGTGCCAGCACCTTGGGACAGGGATACACAGATACGCAGTATTTT. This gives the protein CASTLGQGYTDTQYF.

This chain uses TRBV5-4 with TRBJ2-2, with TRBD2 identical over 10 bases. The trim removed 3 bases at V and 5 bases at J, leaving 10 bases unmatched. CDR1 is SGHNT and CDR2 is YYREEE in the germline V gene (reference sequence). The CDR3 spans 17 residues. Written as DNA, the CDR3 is TGTGCCAGCAGCTCTCTACTAGCGGGATCCCGAACCGGGGAGCTGTTTTTT. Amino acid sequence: CASSSLLAGSRTGELFF.

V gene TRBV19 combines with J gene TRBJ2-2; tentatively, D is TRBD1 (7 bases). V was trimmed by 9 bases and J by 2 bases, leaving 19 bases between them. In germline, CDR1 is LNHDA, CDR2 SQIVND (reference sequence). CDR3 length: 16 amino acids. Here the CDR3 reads CASRGGTASNTGELFF. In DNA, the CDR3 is TGTGCCAGCCGGGGCGGGACAGCCAGTAACACCGGGGAGCTGTTTTTT.

The CDR3 spells CASSPETGFEQYF. The DNA of the CDR3 is TGTGCCAGCAGCCCTGAGACAGGGTTCGAGCAGTACTTC. The gene calls are TRBV11-3 and TRBJ2-7; 7 positions agree with TRBD1. The CDR3 runs 13 residues. The V gene end was trimmed by 5 bases and the J gene end by 6 bases; junction bases not matched to a gene: 7. The germline CDR1 and CDR2 sequences are SGHNT and YENEEA. Based on the CDR3 plus reference TRBV11-3 and TRBJ2-7, the full variable domain is EAGVVQSPRYKIIEKKQPVAFWCNPISGHNTLYWYLQNLGQGPELLIRYENEEAVDDSQLPKDRFSAERLKGVDSTLKIQPAELGDSAVYLCASSPETGFEQYFGPGTRLTVT.

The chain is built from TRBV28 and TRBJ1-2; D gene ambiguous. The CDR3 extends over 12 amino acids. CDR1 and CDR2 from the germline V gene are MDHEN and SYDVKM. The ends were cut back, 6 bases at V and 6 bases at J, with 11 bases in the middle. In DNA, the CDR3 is TGTGCCAGCAGAGTCGGAGCAAATGGCTACACCTTC. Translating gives CASRVGANGYTF.

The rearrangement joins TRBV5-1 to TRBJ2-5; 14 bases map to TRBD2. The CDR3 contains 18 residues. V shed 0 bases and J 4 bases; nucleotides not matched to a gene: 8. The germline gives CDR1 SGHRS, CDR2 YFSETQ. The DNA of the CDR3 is TGCGCCAGCAGCTTGGTGGGACTAGCGGGAGATCCACGAGAGACCCAGTACTTC. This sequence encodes CASSLVGLAGDPRETQYF.

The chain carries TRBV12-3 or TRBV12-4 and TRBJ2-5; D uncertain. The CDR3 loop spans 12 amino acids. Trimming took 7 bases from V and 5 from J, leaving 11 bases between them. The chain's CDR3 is CASTSNGETQYF. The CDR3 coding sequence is TGTGCCAGCACCTCGAACGGGGAGACCCAGTACTTC.

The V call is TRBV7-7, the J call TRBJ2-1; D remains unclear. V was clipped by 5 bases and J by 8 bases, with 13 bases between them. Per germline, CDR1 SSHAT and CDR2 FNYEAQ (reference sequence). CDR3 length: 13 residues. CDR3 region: CASSPLFGHEQFF. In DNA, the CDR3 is TGTGCCAGCAGCCCCCTCTTTGGGCATGAGCAGTTCTTC.

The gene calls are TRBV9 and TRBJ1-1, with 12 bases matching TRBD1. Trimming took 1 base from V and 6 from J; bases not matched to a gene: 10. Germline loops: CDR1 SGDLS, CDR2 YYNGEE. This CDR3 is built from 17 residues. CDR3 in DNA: TGTGCCAGCAGCGTACGGCCCTCCGGGACAGGGGGCCCTGAAGCTTTCTTT. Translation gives CASSVRPSGTGGPEAFF.

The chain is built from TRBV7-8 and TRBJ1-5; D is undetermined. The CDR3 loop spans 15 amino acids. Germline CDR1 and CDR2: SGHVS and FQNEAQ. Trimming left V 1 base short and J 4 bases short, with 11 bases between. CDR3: CASSLGAGNNQPQHF. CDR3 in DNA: TGTGCCAGCAGCTTAGGGGCAGGAAATAATCAGCCCCAGCATTTT.

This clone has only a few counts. CDR3 in amino acids: CAWSVHRAGNTIYF. CDR3 sequence (DNA): TGTGCCTGGAGTGTACACAGGGCTGGAAACACCATATATTTT. This chain connects TRBV30 to TRBJ1-3; a possible D gene is TRBD1 (6 bases). CDR3 size: 14 residues. V lost 0 bases to trimming and J lost 2 bases, with 8 bases between them. Germline V lookup: CDR1 GTSNPN, CDR2 SVGIG (reference sequence).

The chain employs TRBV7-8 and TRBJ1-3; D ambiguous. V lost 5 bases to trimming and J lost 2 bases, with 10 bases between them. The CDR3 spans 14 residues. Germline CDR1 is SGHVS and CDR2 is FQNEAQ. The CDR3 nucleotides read TGTGCCAGCAGCGTAGGTACTACTGGAAACACCATATATTTT. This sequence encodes CASSVGTTGNTIYF.

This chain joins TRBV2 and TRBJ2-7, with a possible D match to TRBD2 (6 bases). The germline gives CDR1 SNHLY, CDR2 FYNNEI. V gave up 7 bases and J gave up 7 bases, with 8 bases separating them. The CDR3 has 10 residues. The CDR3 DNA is TGTGCCAGCAACGGGGGAGAGCAGTACTTC. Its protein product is CASNGGEQYF.

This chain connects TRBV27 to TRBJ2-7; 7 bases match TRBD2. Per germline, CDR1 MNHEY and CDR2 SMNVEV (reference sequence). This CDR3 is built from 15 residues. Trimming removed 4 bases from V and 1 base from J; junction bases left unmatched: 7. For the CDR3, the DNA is TGTGCCAGCAGTTACGGACTAGACGTTTCCTACGAGCAGTACTTC. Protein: CASSYGLDVSYEQYF.

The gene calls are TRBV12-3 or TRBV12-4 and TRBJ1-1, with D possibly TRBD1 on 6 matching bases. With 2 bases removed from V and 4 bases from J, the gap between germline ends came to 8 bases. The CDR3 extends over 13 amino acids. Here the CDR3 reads CASSLIRGTEAFF. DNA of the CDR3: TGTGCCAGCAGTTTAATCAGGGGCACTGAAGCTTTCTTT.